This section outlines one T cell receptor beta chain sequence together with its context. Its matching antigen is unknown. This sample is drawn from a study of PD-1 blockade in classical Hodgkin lymphoma. Germline CDR1 reads SQVTM; CDR2 reads ANQGSEA. Deletions cut 5 bases from V and 6 bases from J, with 9 bases between. The CDR3 extends over 11 amino acids. The time point: cycle 4 day 1 (C4D1), after less than 7 weeks of nivolumab. With no exception, relapse followed autologous stem cell transplantation in all patients, and brentuximab vedotin exposure varied. Purification of CD4+ T cells from thawed PBMCs was achieved by magnetic negative selection. The study's findings and limits: Nivolumab starters within 1 year of ASCT were excluded. Newly diagnosed patients reportedly trailed healthy donors in baseline TCR diversity. Complete responders matched newly diagnosed patients in baseline diversity.

Libraries were prepared by immunoSEQ multiplex PCR; TCRdb keeps only in-frame clonotypes and omits some of them. The sample contains fewer than 35,000 clones, roughly 92% of which appear only once. This specimen was CD4+ T cells from blood, taken before the fourth cycle of nivolumab. The chain is built from TRBV29-1 and TRBJ2-3; D is ambiguous. This clonotype was sampled from a human donor with classical Hodgkin lymphoma. The CDR3 loop is CSVHPGDTQYF. CDR3 nucleotides: TGCAGCGTTCACCCCGGGGATACGCAGTATTTT.